The 21 T cell receptor beta chains presented below share a single source sample, sequenced in a study of blood T cell repertoires in COVID-19. Data came from immunoSEQ multiplex PCR; TCRdb stores just in-frame clones and leaves some out. This sample has 93,000 or so clones, with 80% to 90% found just once. The sample taken for sequencing was peripheral blood. These receptors all come from a woman in her fifties or sixties with acute or convalescent COVID-19.

This clone showed up just once. The rearrangement joins TRBV19 to TRBJ2-2; perhaps TRBD1 as D (6 bases). The CDR3 length is 14 residues. The V end lost 3 bases, the J end lost 3 bases, and 8 bases lay between the germline ends. Germline assignment: CDR1 LNHDA and CDR2 SQIVND (reference sequence). This chain's CDR3 is CASSISGDTGELFF. In nucleotides, the CDR3 is TGTGCCAGTAGTATTTCAGGGGACACCGGGGAGCTGTTTTTT.

This chain connects TRBV3-1 (or the pseudogene TRBV3-2) to TRBJ2-5; D perhaps matches TRBD1 (5 bases). Trimming removed 4 bases from V and 5 bases from J, with 14 bases in between. CDR3 length equals 14 residues. Germline values: CDR1 LGHDT, CDR2 YNNKEL (reference sequence). The CDR3: CASSPLTSGETQYF. Written as DNA, the CDR3 is TGTGCCAGCAGCCCCTTGACCTCAGGGGAGACCCAGTACTTC.

This chain joins TRBV27 and TRBJ2-7, with D tentatively TRBD1 (6 bases). The CDR3 runs 17 residues. Trimming removed 4 bases at V and 0 bases at J, with 19 bases between. Germline V CDR1 and CDR2: MNHEY, SMNVEV (reference sequence). The CDR3 DNA follows: TGTGCCAGCAGTTCCCGGGGCATCGGGACAAACTCCTACGAGCAGTACTTC. Translated, it gives CASSSRGIGTNSYEQYF.

The rearrangement links TRBV10-2 to TRBJ2-7, with D possibly TRBD2 on 5 matching bases. The V gene's germline CDR1 is WSHSY and CDR2 SAAADI. Trimming removed 6 bases at V and 4 bases at J, with 16 bases between. The CDR3 is 14 amino acids. The CDR3 nucleotides are TGCGCCAGCAGGGAGGCTAATTCCCCTTACGAGCAGTACGTC. Translated: CASREANSPYEQYV.

This CDR3 reads CASSSSVGGGPDTQYF. DNA of the CDR3: TGTGCCAGCAGCTCCTCTGTGGGAGGGGGGCCAGATACGCAGTATTTT. The J gene is TRBJ2-3, the V gene TRBV7-3; maybe TRBD2 (7 bases). V dropped 4 bases and J dropped 4 bases, with 18 bases sitting between them. CDR1 and CDR2 (germline): SGHTA, FQGTGA. The CDR3 runs 16 residues.

The genes are TRBV4-1 and TRBJ2-7, with unresolved D. This CDR3 has 16 residues. V was pared by 0 bases and J by 2 bases, with 14 bases between. Germline CDR1 reads MGHRA; CDR2 reads YSYEKL. Here the CDR3 DNA reads TGCGCCAGCAGCCAAGATGGGCAGGCCGTTACCTACGAGCAGTACTTC. Its translation: CASSQDGQAVTYEQYF.

The genes are TRBV27 and TRBJ2-1; 8 nucleotides agree with TRBD2. Germline values: CDR1 MNHEY, CDR2 SMNVEV (reference sequence). The CDR3 loop spans 16 amino acids. Trimming at V came to 5 bases and at J to 4 bases, leaving 10 bases not matched to a gene. CDR3 sequence: CASSRYRGTSYNEQFF. The DNA for the CDR3 is TGTGCCAGCAGTCGATACCGCGGGACTAGTTACAATGAGCAGTTCTTC.

The V gene is TRBV6-4, the J gene TRBJ2-1; 10 nucleotides agree with TRBD2. V shed 5 bases and J 5 bases; nucleotides not matched to a gene: 3. The germline gives CDR1 MRHNA, CDR2 SNTAGT. This CDR3 has 14 amino acids. CDR3 nucleotide sequence: TGTGCCAGCAGTAAGCGGGAGGGCCACAATGAGCAGTTCTTC. This encodes CASSKREGHNEQFF.

This clone occurred once. This sample also contains other DNA sequences that code for the same CDR3. This chain links TRBV28 with TRBJ2-3; D might be TRBD2 (6 bases). Germline CDR1 reads MDHEN; CDR2 reads SYDVKM. V lost 4 bases to trimming and J lost 7 bases, with 9 bases between them. The CDR3 consists of 12 residues. The CDR3 spells CASSSGLHTQYF. CDR3 in DNA: TGTGCCAGCAGTTCCGGACTACATACGCAGTATTTT.

This clone occurred once. V is TRBV18 and J is TRBJ1-5, with D perhaps matching TRBD1 (6 bases). The CDR3 is made up of 13 amino acids. Trimming shortened V by 6 bases and J by 7 bases, and 13 bases separated the two germline ends. The germline gives CDR1 KGHSH, CDR2 LQKENI. The CDR3 sequence is CASSEDRFQPQHF. The CDR3 bases are TGTGCCAGCTCGGAAGACAGGTTCCAGCCCCAGCATTTT.

The gene calls are TRBV28 and TRBJ2-7; weak D call: TRBD2 (7 bases). Trimming stripped 7 bases from V and 6 bases from J, with 25 bases between. The CDR3 has 16 residues. Germline assignment: CDR1 MDHEN and CDR2 SYDVKM. The CDR3 sequence: CASNSGGLSLPSEQYV. CDR3 DNA sequence: TGTGCCAGCAATTCGGGGGGCTTAAGTCTCCCAAGCGAGCAGTACGTC.

The chain recombines TRBV5-1 with TRBJ2-7; D may be TRBD1 (6 bases). The CDR3 is made up of 13 amino acids. Germline CDR1 and CDR2: SGHRS and YFSETQ. V shed 0 bases and J shed 5 bases, with 9 bases lying between them. CDR3 bases: TGCGCCAGCAGCTTGGGGACAGCCGACGAGCAGTACGTC. It specifies CASSLGTADEQYV.

The rearrangement joins TRBV5-6 to TRBJ1-4; tentative D call: TRBD1 (5 bases). Trimming cost V 5 bases and J 4 bases, with 15 bases left between them. CDR3 length: 15 residues. Germline-derived CDR1 and CDR2 are SGHDT and YYEEEE. The CDR3 here is CASSPLGGGNEKLFF. The CDR3 coding sequence is TGTGCCAGCAGTCCCCTCGGGGGGGGTAATGAAAAACTGTTTTTT.

CDR3 loop: CASSPGLAGVGQFF. For the CDR3, the DNA is TGTGCCAGTAGTCCGGGACTAGCGGGAGTGGGGCAGTTCTTC. This sequence joins TRBV19 and TRBJ2-1; 14 nucleotides agree with TRBD2. The CDR3 consists of 14 residues. The V gene end was trimmed by 5 bases and the J gene end by 12 bases; junction bases not matched to a gene: 6. Per the germline V gene, CDR1 is LNHDA and CDR2 is SQIVND (reference sequence).

V usage is TRBV5-1 and J usage is TRBJ2-7, with D possibly being TRBD1 (5 bases). This CDR3 has 15 amino acids. The germline V gene has CDR1 SGHRS and CDR2 YFSETQ. V dropped 0 bases and J dropped 0 bases, with 10 bases sitting between them. In DNA form, the CDR3 reads TGCGCCAGCAGCTTGGTCACAGGACGCTCCTACGAGCAGTACTTC. The encoded protein is CASSLVTGRSYEQYF.

This sequence joins TRBV7-9 and TRBJ2-1, with TRBD1 as a possible D gene (6 bases). The germline gives CDR1 SEHNR, CDR2 FQNEAQ (reference sequence). This CDR3 has 17 amino acids. The ends were cut back, 3 bases at V and 0 bases at J, with 15 bases in the middle. CDR3 bases: TGTGCCAGCAGCTTGGGTACAGGGACAAGCTCCTACAATGAGCAGTTCTTC. This translates into CASSLGTGTSSYNEQFF.

This clone was detected only once. The chain employs TRBV28 and TRBJ2-2; TRBD2 matches at 10 bases. There are 15 residues in the CDR3. Looked up from germline, CDR1 is MDHEN and CDR2 is SYDVKM. Germline trimming cut 8 bases from V and 5 bases from J; bases unmatched to any gene: 8. CDR3: CASHPSGSWTGELFF. The CDR3 DNA reads TGTGCCAGCCATCCTAGCGGGAGTTGGACCGGGGAGCTGTTTTTT.

V usage is TRBV7-4 and J usage is TRBJ1-5, with D hard to call. Germline V CDR1 and CDR2: SGHVT, SQSDAQ. This CDR3 is built from 15 residues. Trimming stripped 1 base from V and 7 bases from J, with 14 bases between. Here the CDR3 DNA reads TGTGCCAGCAGCTTAGGACCCTTCCCGCGGCAGCCCCAGCATTTT. It is translated as CASSLGPFPRQPQHF.

The rearrangement joins TRBV7-6 to TRBJ2-1, with D possibly being TRBD2 (5 bases). V was shortened by 3 bases and J by 5 bases, with 8 bases between the two germline ends. Germline CDR1 and CDR2: SGHVS and FNYEAQ. The CDR3 is made up of 13 amino acids. CDR3: CASSLYGNNEQFF. The DNA of the CDR3 is TGTGCCAGCAGCTTGTACGGGAACAATGAGCAGTTCTTC.

The V call is TRBV6-5, the J call TRBJ2-5; 9 bases map to TRBD1. The CDR3 length is 13 residues. V was clipped by 11 bases and J by 5 bases; unmatched bases: 9. Germline V gives CDR1 MNHEY, CDR2 SVGAGI. The CDR3 spells CACTPGQGETQYF. CDR3 sequence (DNA): TGTGCCTGCACACCCGGACAGGGGGAGACCCAGTACTTC.

J is TRBJ2-1 and V is TRBV10-2; D perhaps matches TRBD2 (6 bases). The CDR3 is made up of 17 amino acids. Trimming took off 8 bases at V and 9 bases at J, with 29 bases between the two ends. Germline lookup yields CDR1 WSHSY and CDR2 SAAADI. The DNA of the CDR3 is TGCGCCAGCGGAAGACTAAACAGTCAGACTAGGTTAGGTGAGCAGTTCTTC. It translates to CASGRLNSQTRLGEQFF.